The 23 T cell receptor beta chains reported below all come from one sample, sequenced in a study of shared clonotypes between healthy human individuals. The protocol was immunoSEQ multiplex PCR, while the TCRdb copy is restricted to in-frame clones and leaves out a portion. This table holds approximately 2,300,000 clones, under 95% found once. Sequencing input: naive CD4+ T cells from PBMCs. Subset here: CD45RA+ positively selected. The receptor source for this set is a young man in good health. Some clones in this sample may be carry-over from other donors' samples.

Only one count was recorded for this clone. The chain joins TRBV7-9 to TRBJ1-6, with unresolved D. Between the trimmed V and J ends, which lost 0 bases and 10 bases, there was a span of 10 bases. Germline V lookup: CDR1 SEHNR, CDR2 FQNEAQ (reference sequence). The CDR3 sequence is 14 residues long. CDR3 protein: CASSLALPLSPLHF. The CDR3 DNA is TGTGCCAGCAGCTTAGCGCTCCCTTTGTCACCCCTCCACTTT.

On this clone: This sample also contains other DNA sequences that code for the same CDR3. This chain links TRBV19 with TRBJ2-7, with 9 bases fitting TRBD1. Unmatched junction bases numbered 5, after V lost 4 bases and J lost 4 bases. CDR1 LNHDA and CDR2 SQIVND come from the germline V gene (reference sequence). This CDR3 has 14 amino acids. This chain's CDR3 is CASSRGQGPYEQYF. CDR3 coding DNA: TGTGCCAGTAGTAGAGGACAGGGGCCTTACGAGCAGTACTTC.

The rearrangement links TRBV6-1 to TRBJ2-1, with 10 bases lining up with TRBD1. Trimming took 7 bases from V and 4 from J; bases not matched to a gene: 7. The germline CDR1 and CDR2 sequences are MNHNS and SASEGT. This CDR3 comprises 15 residues. The CDR3 region has the DNA TGTGCCAGCACCCCCCGGGACAGGGGTTACAATGAGCAGTTCTTC. Translation: CASTPRDRGYNEQFF.

The chain joins TRBV7-8 to TRBJ1-6, with D unclear. The germline V gene encodes CDR1 SGHVS and CDR2 FQNEAQ. This CDR3 comprises 16 residues. Trimming removed 5 bases from V and 7 bases from J, with 18 bases in between. CDR3 sequence: CASSARLGSANSPLHF. The DNA of the CDR3 is TGTGCCAGCAGCGCACGACTCGGGTCCGCGAATTCACCCCTCCACTTT.

This chain uses TRBV19 with TRBJ1-5; 7 bases map to TRBD1. With 2 bases clipped from V and 7 bases from J, the junction kept 8 bases outside the gene matches. Germline V lookup: CDR1 LNHDA, CDR2 SQIVND (reference sequence). CDR3 length: 15 residues. This CDR3 is CASSIKETGYQPQHF. CDR3 sequence (DNA): TGTGCCAGTAGTATAAAGGAGACAGGGTACCAGCCCCAGCATTTT.

The V call is TRBV6-6, the J call TRBJ2-1; D not certain. Germline CDR1 is MNHNY and CDR2 is SVGAGI (reference sequence). Trimming pared 4 bases from V and 0 bases from J, leaving 13 bases between. The CDR3 has 16 residues. The CDR3 is CASSSRLLSSYNEQFF. As DNA, the CDR3 is TGTGCCAGCAGTTCTCGCCTCCTCAGCTCCTACAATGAGCAGTTCTTC.

The CDR3 region is CASERSEETQYF. Here the CDR3 DNA reads TGTGCCTCCGAACGGTCCGAAGAGACCCAGTACTTC. V usage is TRBV7-9 and J usage is TRBJ2-5; no clear D. Germline CDR1 SEHNR, CDR2 FQNEAQ (reference sequence). This CDR3 has 12 amino acids. Trimming left V 11 bases short and J 3 bases short, with 13 bases between.

V gene TRBV9 combines with J gene TRBJ2-3; the D is unclear. CDR1 is SGDLS, CDR2 YYNGEE, per germline. The CDR3 runs to 15 residues. Trimming pared 4 bases from V and 2 bases from J, leaving 14 bases between. The CDR3 DNA is TGTGCCAGCAGCCCACGACTGGCTCACACAGATACGCAGTATTTT. The encoded protein is CASSPRLAHTDTQYF.

The rearrangement uses TRBV9 and TRBJ2-1; D remains unclear. This CDR3 is built from 14 residues. Germline V gene data show CDR1 as SGDLS and CDR2 as YYNGEE. The germline V and J ends were trimmed by 4 bases and 5 bases, with 13 bases remaining between them. The CDR3 bases are TGTGCCAGCAGCACCACCGGGTCGAACAATGAGCAGTTCTTC. The encoded protein is CASSTTGSNNEQFF.

V usage is TRBV11-2 and J usage is TRBJ1-4; TRBD1 might be the D (5 bases). CDR3 length: 14 amino acids. Trimming left V 5 bases short and J 8 bases short, with 15 bases between. Germline lookup yields CDR1 SGHAT and CDR2 FQNNGV. For the CDR3, the DNA is TGTGCCAGCAGCCCCAGGGAGGTCGGCGAAAAACTGTTTTTT. Encoded protein: CASSPREVGEKLFF.

V is TRBV7-9 and J is TRBJ2-7, with D perhaps matching TRBD2 (6 bases). The CDR3 extends over 16 amino acids. Trimming pared 5 bases from V and 0 bases from J, leaving 17 bases between. Germline values: CDR1 SEHNR, CDR2 FQNEAQ (reference sequence). CDR3 amino acids: CASSPGERAGSYEQYF. Here the CDR3 DNA reads TGTGCCAGCAGCCCGGGGGAGCGGGCCGGCTCCTACGAGCAGTACTTC.

The chain recombines TRBV5-6 with TRBJ2-1; 7 nucleotides agree with TRBD2. The V segment lost 3 bases and the J segment 5 bases; nucleotides outside the gene matches: 5. This CDR3 comprises 14 residues. Looked up from germline, CDR1 is SGHDT and CDR2 is YYEEEE. DNA for the CDR3: TGTGCCAGCAGCTCGGACGGGGGGAACAATGAGCAGTTCTTC. This sequence encodes CASSSDGGNNEQFF.

The rearrangement joins TRBV6-1 to TRBJ1-1; 8 positions agree with TRBD1. The CDR3 runs to 15 residues. Trimming took 1 base from V and 6 from J; bases not matched to a gene: 7. The germline V gene has CDR1 MNHNS and CDR2 SASEGT. CDR3 in DNA: TGTGCCAGCAGTGAAGGGGGACAGGCGGGGGCTGAAGCTTTCTTT. Translating it yields CASSEGGQAGAEAFF.

The chain links TRBV13 to TRBJ2-7; TRBD1 matches at 10 bases. Trimming cost V 4 bases and J 3 bases; bases outside gene matches: 9. The CDR3 has 16 residues. CDR1 and CDR2 from the germline V gene are PRHDT and FYEKMQ (reference sequence). CDR3 residues: CASSSPGQGFFYEQYF. In DNA, the CDR3 is TGTGCCAGCAGCTCCCCGGGACAGGGGTTCTTCTACGAGCAGTACTTC.

The chain carries TRBV5-1 and TRBJ2-2, with 9 nucleotides matching TRBD2. Trimming removed 4 bases from V and 0 bases from J; junction bases left unmatched: 4. This CDR3 spans 16 amino acids. Looked up from germline, CDR1 is SGHRS and CDR2 is YFSETQ. The CDR3 protein is CASSTSSGANTGELFF. CDR3 coding DNA: TGCGCCAGCAGCACCTCTAGCGGGGCGAACACCGGGGAGCTGTTTTTT.

CDR3: CASSLGAGHGQPQHF. The CDR3 bases are TGTGCCAGCAGCTTAGGGGCAGGGCACGGACAGCCCCAGCATTTT. J is TRBJ1-5 and V is TRBV11-2; possibly TRBD1 for D (5 bases). V lost 1 base, J lost 7 bases, and 14 bases lay in between. This CDR3 is built from 15 residues. The germline V gene encodes CDR1 SGHAT and CDR2 FQNNGV.

This clone occurred once. This chain links TRBV5-1 with TRBJ2-7; TRBD2 matches 8 bases. With 5 bases clipped from V and 4 bases from J, the junction kept 5 bases outside the gene matches. This CDR3 region has 13 residues. Germline CDR1 reads SGHRS; CDR2 reads YFSETQ. For the CDR3, the DNA is TGCGCCAGCAGGAATAGCGGGACTTACGAGCAGTACTTC. Residues: CASRNSGTYEQYF.

V and J are TRBV2 and TRBJ1-1; no definite D call. V lost 5 bases and J 2 bases, leaving 9 bases between the germline ends. Germline CDR1 SNHLY, CDR2 FYNNEI. CDR3 length: 13 residues. This chain's CDR3 is CASSPPANTEAFF. Here the CDR3 DNA reads TGTGCCAGCAGTCCACCGGCCAACACTGAAGCTTTCTTT. The whole variable domain, remainder taken from reference TRBV2 and TRBJ1-1, is EPEVTQTPSHQVTQMGQEVILRCVPISNHLYFYWYRQILGQKVEFLVSFYNNEISEKSEIFDDQFSVERPDGSNFTLKIRSTKLEDSAMYFCASSPPANTEAFFGQGTRLTVV.

The CDR3 is CASRRWNSGANVLTF. The CDR3 nucleotides read TGTGCCAGCAGGCGGTGGAACTCTGGGGCCAACGTCCTGACTTTC. The chain links TRBV2 to TRBJ2-6; D is undetermined. This CDR3 is built from 15 residues. The V end lost 6 bases, the J end lost 0 bases, and 9 bases lay between the germline ends. The germline CDR1 and CDR2 sequences are SNHLY and FYNNEI.

The chain links TRBV7-6 to TRBJ1-6, with 7 nucleotides matching TRBD1. There are 15 residues in the CDR3. J was trimmed by 7 bases and V by 0 bases; bases with no gene match: 3. Germline lookup yields CDR1 SGHVS and CDR2 FNYEAQ. The CDR3 nucleotides read TGTGCCAGCAGCTTAGCCGTAGGGGGCAATTCACCCCTCCACTTT. This translates into CASSLAVGGNSPLHF.

This rearrangement joins TRBV29-1 to TRBJ2-1, with 12 bases aligning to TRBD2. Looked up from germline, CDR1 is SQVTM and CDR2 is ANQGSEA. With 4 bases clipped from V and 4 bases from J, the junction kept 8 bases outside the gene matches. The CDR3 is 16 residues long. The CDR3 here is CSVALGLAGNYNEQFF. The CDR3 DNA is TGCAGCGTTGCACTCGGACTAGCGGGGAATTACAATGAGCAGTTCTTC.

In the case of this clone: Other DNA sequences within the sample encode an identical CDR3. This sequence joins TRBV5-1 and TRBJ1-1; D remains ambiguous. Germline V lookup: CDR1 SGHRS, CDR2 YFSETQ. The CDR3 loop spans 14 amino acids. V dropped 4 bases and J dropped 2 bases, with 12 bases sitting between them. CDR3 sequence: CASSLRTDNTEAFF. The CDR3 DNA is TGCGCCAGCAGCCTAAGGACGGACAACACTGAAGCTTTCTTT.

The chain uses TRBV29-1 and TRBJ2-1; the match to TRBD2 covers 8 bases. The CDR3 is 14 amino acids. The V gene's germline CDR1 is SQVTM and CDR2 ANQGSEA. Trimming cost V 3 bases and J 5 bases; bases outside gene matches: 6. The CDR3: CSVELTSVHNEQFF. DNA of the CDR3: TGCAGCGTTGAGCTGACTAGCGTTCACAATGAGCAGTTCTTC.